The rows below give T cell receptor beta chains drawn from one sample of a study of T-cell memory formation after mild COVID-19. TCRdb re-derived calls from the 5' RACE reads in MiXCR, one entry per CDR3 protein. The sample holds a few hundred thousand distinct CDR3 sequences; approximately 15% are singletons and the top ten take under 25%. Source material: PBMCs or a T cell subset sorted from them (not recorded which). These receptors were obtained from a man aged 18 to 30 who had mild COVID-19 (a few samples of this study predate the infection). Cell type and time point are not known. Each CDR3 is given with its conserved first and last residue. The size of a clone is reported for some rows only, either as once, few or many, or as a class for expanded clones.

once TRBV20-1 14 CSARLAREFYGYTF
few TRBV5-1 14 CASSSLENNYGYTF
. TRBV20-1 16 CSAGDPGSSYNSPLHF
. TRBV6-2/TRBV6-3 15 CASSQRGYPTYEQYF
many TRBV6-6 12 CASSRTIETQYF
. TRBV7-9 15 CASSPTLEGIDEQFF
few TRBV20-1 16 CSAWASGGGSTDTQYF
. TRBV20-1 16 CSARDSRQGSYNEQFF
few TRBV20-1 14 CSAGQGASNQPQHF
. TRBV4-2 14 CASSQRGESGELFF
. TRBV6-2/TRBV6-3 16 CASSYSSGVLNQPQHF
. TRBV20-1 14 CSASRGTKVGEQFF
. TRBV12-3/TRBV12-4 13 CASRTGSQETQYF
. TRBV28 14 CASSLLLGSYEQYF
. TRBV20-1 15 CSARPASGGKNIQYF
few TRBV7-9 13 CASSYDLQETQYF
few TRBV5-5 11 CASSRSQTQYF
. TRBV29-1 13 CSARGANTGELFF
. TRBV6-2/TRBV6-3 9 CASRLAGDF
few TRBV7-2 15 CASSFYRGLYNEQFF
. TRBV20-1 12 CSATSGADSQYF
few TRBV20-1 15 CSAPPGGSSTDTQYF
. TRBV3-1 17 CASSRLFTGPRGDTQYF
few TRBV20-1 13 CSASWGLNTEAFF